The 28 T cell receptor beta chains listed next were all sequenced from one sample in a study of blood T cell repertoires in COVID-19. TCRdb's copy holds only in-frame clones and misses some; the assay was immunoSEQ multiplex PCR. The sample carries some 300,000 clones, roughly 90% recorded once. Sequencing was performed on peripheral blood. These receptor sequences come from a woman in her seventies with COVID-19, enrolled during active disease.

This chain links TRBV28 with TRBJ1-1; D unclear. This CDR3 is 15 amino acids long. V was cut by 5 bases and J by 2 bases, with 15 bases left in between. Looked up from germline, CDR1 is MDHEN and CDR2 is SYDVKM. This chain's CDR3 is CASSRRALSNTEAFF. The CDR3 bases are TGTGCCAGCAGTAGGAGGGCCCTGAGTAACACTGAAGCTTTCTTT. The full variable domain, its missing parts supplied by reference TRBV28 and TRBJ1-1, is DVKVTQSSRYLVKRTGEKVFLECVQDMDHENMFWYRQDPGLGLRLIYFSYDVKMKEKGDIPEGYSVSREKKERFSLILESASTNQTSMYLCASSRRALSNTEAFFGQGTRLTVV.

V and J are TRBV2 and TRBJ2-3; TRBD2 is a possible D gene (7 bases). Looked up from germline, CDR1 is SNHLY and CDR2 is FYNNEI. The V gene lost 0 bases and the J gene lost 4 bases, with 14 bases spanning the gap. The CDR3 sequence is 16 residues long. The CDR3 protein is CASSEALQGGADTQYF. In DNA form, the CDR3 reads TGTGCCAGCAGTGAAGCGCTTCAAGGGGGGGCAGATACGCAGTATTTT.

The V and J genes are TRBV28 and TRBJ1-5; possible D gene TRBD1, 6 bases. Trimming removed 6 bases at V and 3 bases at J, with 9 bases between. There are 13 residues in the CDR3. The germline gives CDR1 MDHEN, CDR2 SYDVKM. CDR3 sequence reads: CASSGQTNQPQHF. CDR3 nucleotides: TGTGCCAGCAGCGGACAGACCAATCAGCCCCAGCATTTT.

The chain joins TRBV7-2 to TRBJ2-1; weak D call: TRBD2 (6 bases). CDR1 is SGHTA, CDR2 FQGNSA, per germline. V lost 1 base and J 12 bases, leaving 10 bases between the germline ends. This CDR3 is 12 amino acids long. The CDR3 is CASSLGSGGQFF. The DNA of the CDR3 is TGTGCCAGCAGCTTAGGGTCCGGGGGGCAGTTCTTC.

In its sample, this clone was seen once. V gene TRBV5-1 combines with J gene TRBJ2-7; maybe TRBD1 (5 bases). The CDR3 is 13 residues long. Between the trimmed V and J ends, which lost 5 bases and 1 base, there was a span of 10 bases. Germline CDR1 and CDR2: SGHRS and YFSETQ. The CDR3 loop reads CASRQGVSYEQYF. The CDR3 DNA follows: TGCGCCAGCAGGCAGGGCGTATCCTACGAGCAGTACTTC.

With regard to this clone: At one boundary the junction diverges from the germline segment, which might be a read error. This chain uses TRBV28 with TRBJ2-7; TRBD2 aligns across 7 bases. From germline, CDR1 is MDHEN and CDR2 SYDVKM. The CDR3 loop spans 14 amino acids. CDR3 nucleotides: TGTGCCAACAGTTTACAGCGAGCGGGGCGGGAGCAGTACTTC. Translated: CANSLQRAGREQYF.

The chain combines TRBV7-8 with TRBJ1-6, with a weak D call TRBD1 (6 bases). The V gene's germline CDR1 is SGHVS and CDR2 FQNEAQ. V was pared by 5 bases and J by 5 bases, with 16 bases between. CDR3 length equals 16 residues. The CDR3 here is CASSQDSPRNNSPLHF. The CDR3 bases are TGTGCCAGCAGCCAGGACAGTCCGAGGAATAATTCACCCCTCCACTTT.

V is TRBV6-5 and J is TRBJ1-2; 11 nucleotides align to TRBD1. This CDR3 contains 13 residues. Trimming cost V 8 bases and J 2 bases; bases outside gene matches: 1. Germline CDR1 MNHEY, CDR2 SVGAGI. The CDR3 DNA reads TGTGCCAGCGGGGACAGGGGGAACTATGGCTACACCTTC. This encodes CASGDRGNYGYTF.

This chain joins TRBV6-5 and TRBJ1-3, with a weak D call TRBD1 (6 bases). Germline V gene lookup returns CDR1 MNHEY and CDR2 SVGAGI. The ends were cut back, 8 bases at V and 3 bases at J, with 14 bases in the middle. The length of the CDR3 is 14 residues. CDR3 residues: CASETGPFGNTIYF. The CDR3, as DNA: TGTGCCAGCGAGACAGGACCGTTTGGAAACACCATATATTTT.

The V and J genes are TRBV7-6 and TRBJ1-5; TRBD1 aligns across 9 bases. After removal of 0 bases from V and 7 bases from J, the junction contained 10 bases not matched to a gene. CDR1 SGHVS and CDR2 FNYEAQ come from the germline V gene. This CDR3 has 17 amino acids. The CDR3 spells CASSLALKDRGRQPQHF. In DNA, the CDR3 is TGTGCCAGCAGCTTAGCGCTAAAGGACAGGGGCCGGCAGCCCCAGCATTTT.

J is TRBJ1-5 and V is TRBV27; D is perhaps TRBD1 (5 bases). Germline V lookup: CDR1 MNHEY, CDR2 SMNVEV (reference sequence). V was cut by 6 bases and J by 4 bases, with 19 bases left in between. The CDR3 has 16 amino acids. This CDR3 is CASRTSSGSPNQPQHF. The DNA of the CDR3 is TGTGCCAGCAGGACCTCATCAGGGTCGCCAAATCAGCCCCAGCATTTT.

The gene calls are TRBV6-5 and TRBJ2-5, with D uncertain. CDR1 is MNHEY, CDR2 SVGAGI, per germline. This CDR3 has 11 residues. Trimming stripped 2 bases from V and 4 bases from J, with 2 bases between. DNA of the CDR3: TGTGCCAGCAGTTACCTAGAGACCCAGTACTTC. This gives the protein CASSYLETQYF.

The chain employs TRBV7-8 and TRBJ1-6; possibly TRBD1 for D (6 bases). V gave up 1 base and J gave up 6 bases, with 10 bases separating them. The CDR3 totals 15 residues. Germline V gene sequence: CDR1 SGHVS, CDR2 FQNEAQ. The CDR3 loop is CASSLDFRGNSPLHF. Here the CDR3 DNA reads TGTGCCAGCAGCTTAGATTTCAGGGGTAATTCACCCCTCCACTTT.

The chain joins TRBV6-5 to TRBJ2-7; D not resolved. CDR3 length: 13 amino acids. CDR1 is MNHEY and CDR2 is SVGAGI in the germline V gene. Trimming cost V 6 bases and J 0 bases, with 9 bases left between them. In nucleotides, the CDR3 is TGTGCCAGCAGCAAGACTCTCTCCTACGAGCAGTACTTC. Its translation is CASSKTLSYEQYF.

The sample holds a few counts of this clone. The V call is TRBV10-1, the J call TRBJ1-1; the D is unclear. The CDR3 sequence is 11 residues long. In germline, CDR1 is WNHNN, CDR2 SYGVQD (reference sequence). V gave up 3 bases and J gave up 5 bases, with 4 bases separating them. CDR3: CASSDSTEAFF. The CDR3 region has the DNA TGCGCCAGCAGTGATTCAACTGAAGCTTTCTTT.

J is TRBJ2-2 and V is TRBV6-6, with 7 nucleotides matching TRBD1. The CDR3 has 14 amino acids. From germline, CDR1 is MNHNY and CDR2 SVGAGI (reference sequence). V lost 7 bases and J lost 3; bases outside the gene matches: 5. CDR3 region: CASKDQGDTGELFF. The CDR3, as DNA: TGTGCCAGCAAGGACCAGGGGGACACCGGGGAGCTGTTTTTT.

This sequence joins TRBV5-1 and TRBJ1-2; TRBD1 matches 7 bases. J lost 10 bases, V lost 1 base, and 7 bases had no gene match. CDR1 and CDR2 from the germline V gene are SGHRS and YFSETQ. The length of the CDR3 is 13 residues. The CDR3 region has the DNA TGCGCCAGCAGCTTGATGCCCCAGGGGGACTACACCTTC. The encoded protein is CASSLMPQGDYTF.

This chain links TRBV5-1 with TRBJ1-1, with 7 nucleotides matching TRBD1. Germline CDR1 and CDR2: SGHRS and YFSETQ. The CDR3 is made up of 15 amino acids. After removal of 2 bases from V and 1 base from J, the junction contained 5 bases not matched to a gene. CDR3 DNA: TGCGCCAGCAGCTTTATGGGACAGCAGAACACTGAAGCTTTCTTT. This codes for CASSFMGQQNTEAFF.

This rearrangement joins TRBV6-2 or TRBV6-3 to TRBJ1-2, with TRBD1 identical over 8 bases. CDR1 is MNHEY and CDR2 is SVGEGT in the germline V gene. With 5 bases clipped from V and 6 bases from J, the junction kept 8 bases outside the gene matches. The CDR3 loop spans 14 amino acids. In DNA, the CDR3 is TGTGCCAGCAGTCACGGGGGACAGGAGCATGGCTACACCTTC. Residues: CASSHGGQEHGYTF.

This clone showed up just once. V is TRBV5-8 and J is TRBJ1-3; no definite D call. This CDR3 spans 15 amino acids. V lost 0 bases, J lost 0 bases, and 7 bases lay in between. Germline CDR1 is SGHTS and CDR2 is YDEGEE. CDR3 nucleotide sequence: TGTGCCAGCAGCTTGGGCAGGATCTCTGGAAACACCATATATTTT. Its translation is CASSLGRISGNTIYF.

J is TRBJ2-3 and V is TRBV11-3; D is unresolved. The CDR3 is 13 amino acids. V was shortened by 4 bases and J by 7 bases, with 12 bases between the two germline ends. Looked up from germline, CDR1 is SGHNT and CDR2 is YENEEA. CDR3 sequence (DNA): TGTGCCAGCAGCTCCGGTCGAGAGCATACGCAGTATTTT. Translation: CASSSGREHTQYF.

A single count supports this clone. This chain uses TRBV18 with TRBJ2-5, with 10 bases matching TRBD2. CDR1 is KGHSH and CDR2 is LQKENI in the germline V gene. With 2 bases clipped from V and 3 bases from J, the junction kept 3 bases outside the gene matches. This CDR3 region has 15 residues. The CDR3 DNA reads as TGTGCCAGCTCACCAAGAAGCGGGGGGGAAGAGACCCAGTACTTC. This translates into CASSPRSGGEETQYF.

The chain recombines TRBV7-9 with TRBJ1-4, with 10 bases identical to TRBD1. Trimming removed 4 bases from V and 11 bases from J; junction bases left unmatched: 1. Per germline, CDR1 SEHNR and CDR2 FQNEAQ (reference sequence). The CDR3 has 12 residues. The CDR3 DNA is TGTGCCAGCAGCTCGGACAGGGGGAAACTGTTTTTT. Protein product: CASSSDRGKLFF.

The chain combines TRBV6-5 with TRBJ1-2; 7 positions match TRBD1. The CDR3 spans 12 residues. The germline V gene encodes CDR1 MNHEY and CDR2 SVGAGI. The J segment lost 3 bases and the V segment lost 8 bases, leaving 3 bases of the junction unmatched. The chain's CDR3 is CASRQGDYGYTF. CDR3 nucleotides: TGTGCCAGCCGACAGGGCGACTATGGCTACACCTTC.

This clone was detected once. CDR3 loop: CASSLAGEQYF. The CDR3 DNA reads TGTGCCAGCAGCTTAGCGGGCGAGCAGTACTTC. The chain carries TRBV7-3 and TRBJ2-7; D possibly corresponds to TRBD2 (5 bases). V was pared by 2 bases and J by 6 bases, with 5 bases between. This CDR3 has 11 amino acids. CDR1 is SGHTA, CDR2 FQGTGA, per germline.

V usage is TRBV12-3 or TRBV12-4 and J usage is TRBJ1-1; possible D gene TRBD1, 6 bases. V gave up 5 bases and J gave up 6 bases, with 10 bases separating them. The CDR3 sequence is 12 residues long. CDR3 sequence reads: CASSTQGPEAFF. CDR3 sequence (DNA): TGTGCCAGCAGTACACAGGGACCTGAAGCTTTCTTT.

The chain employs TRBV7-8 and TRBJ1-3; weak D call: TRBD1 (6 bases). CDR1 is SGHVS and CDR2 is FQNEAQ in the germline V gene. This CDR3 comprises 16 residues. Deletions cut 1 base from V and 3 bases from J, with 13 bases between. This chain's CDR3 is CASSLVARGGGNTIYF. For the CDR3, the DNA is TGTGCCAGCAGCTTAGTGGCCAGGGGCGGTGGAAACACCATATATTTT. Combining the CDR3 with reference TRBV7-8 and TRBJ1-3 gives the whole variable domain GAGVSQSPRYKVAKRGQDVALRCDPISGHVSLFWYQQALGQGPEFLTYFQNEAQLDKSGLPSDRFFAERPEGSVSTLKIQRTQQEDSAVYLCASSLVARGGGNTIYFGEGSWLTVV.

This clone was recorded a few times. This chain links TRBV3-1 (or the pseudogene TRBV3-2) with TRBJ1-5; possible D gene TRBD1, 5 bases. Trimming pared 0 bases from V and 5 bases from J, leaving 11 bases between. This CDR3 spans 15 amino acids. Per germline, CDR1 LGHDT and CDR2 YNNKEL (reference sequence). This chain's CDR3 is CASSQDGRVDQPQHF. Here the CDR3 DNA reads TGTGCCAGCAGCCAAGACGGCAGGGTCGATCAGCCCCAGCATTTT.